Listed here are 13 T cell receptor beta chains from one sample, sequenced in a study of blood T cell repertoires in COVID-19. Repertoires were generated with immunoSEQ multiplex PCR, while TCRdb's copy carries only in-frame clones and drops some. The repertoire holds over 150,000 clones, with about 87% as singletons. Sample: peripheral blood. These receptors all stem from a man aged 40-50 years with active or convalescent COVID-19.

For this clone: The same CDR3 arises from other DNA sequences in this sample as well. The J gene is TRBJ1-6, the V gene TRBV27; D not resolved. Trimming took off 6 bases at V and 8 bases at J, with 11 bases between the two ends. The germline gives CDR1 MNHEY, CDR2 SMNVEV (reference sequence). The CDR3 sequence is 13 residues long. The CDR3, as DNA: TGTGCCAGCAGGGATGGGAGGGATTCACCCCTCCACTTT. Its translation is CASRDGRDSPLHF.

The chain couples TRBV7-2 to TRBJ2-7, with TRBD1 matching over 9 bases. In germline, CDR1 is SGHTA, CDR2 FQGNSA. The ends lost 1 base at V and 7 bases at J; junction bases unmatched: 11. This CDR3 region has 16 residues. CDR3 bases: TGTGCCAGCAGCTTAGGAGTAGGGACAGGGTATTGGGAGCAGTACTTC. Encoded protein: CASSLGVGTGYWEQYF. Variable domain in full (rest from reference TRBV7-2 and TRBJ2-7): GAGVSQSPSNKVTEKGKDVELRCDPISGHTALYWYRQSLGQGLEFLIYFQGNSAPDKSGLPSDRFSAERTGGSVSTLTIQRTQQEDSAVYLCASSLGVGTGYWEQYFGPGTRLTVT.

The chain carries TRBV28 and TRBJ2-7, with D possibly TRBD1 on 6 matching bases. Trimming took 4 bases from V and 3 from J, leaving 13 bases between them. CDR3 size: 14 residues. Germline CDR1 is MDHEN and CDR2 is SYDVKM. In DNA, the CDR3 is TGTGCCAGCAGTTCTCGTGGACAGATCTACGAGCAGTACTTC. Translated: CASSSRGQIYEQYF.

The CDR3 nucleotides are TGTGCCTGGAGTGTAGGAGGGGGGGGGTACGAGCAGTACTTC. Its protein product is CAWSVGGGGYEQYF. The chain combines TRBV30 with TRBJ2-7; weak D call: TRBD2 (7 bases). Germline CDR1 and CDR2: GTSNPN and SVGIG (reference sequence). This CDR3 is 14 amino acids long. V was trimmed by 0 bases and J by 4 bases, leaving 13 bases between them.

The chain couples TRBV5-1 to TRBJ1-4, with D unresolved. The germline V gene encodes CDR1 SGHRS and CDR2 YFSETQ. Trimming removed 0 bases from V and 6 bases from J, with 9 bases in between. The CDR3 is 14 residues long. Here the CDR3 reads CASSLAGGHEKLFF. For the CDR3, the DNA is TGCGCCAGCAGCTTGGCGGGTGGCCATGAAAAACTGTTTTTT. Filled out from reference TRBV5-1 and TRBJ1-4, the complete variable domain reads KAGVTQTPRYLIKTRGQQVTLSCSPISGHRSVSWYQQTPGQGLQFLFEYFSETQRNKGNFPGRFSGRQFSNSRSEMNVSTLELGDSALYLCASSLAGGHEKLFFGSGTQLSVL.

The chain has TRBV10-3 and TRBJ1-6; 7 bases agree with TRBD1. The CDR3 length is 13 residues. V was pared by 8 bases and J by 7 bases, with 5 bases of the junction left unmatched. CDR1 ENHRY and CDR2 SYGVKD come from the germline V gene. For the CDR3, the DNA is TGTGCCATCCCGGGACAGTCGAATTCACCCCTCCACTTT. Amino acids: CAIPGQSNSPLHF.

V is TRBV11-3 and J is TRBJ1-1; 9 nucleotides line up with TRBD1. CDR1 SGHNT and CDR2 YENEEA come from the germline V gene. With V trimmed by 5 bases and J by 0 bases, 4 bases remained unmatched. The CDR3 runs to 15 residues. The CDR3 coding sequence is TGTGCCAGCAGCCCCGGACAGGGGATGAACACTGAAGCTTTCTTT. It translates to CASSPGQGMNTEAFF.

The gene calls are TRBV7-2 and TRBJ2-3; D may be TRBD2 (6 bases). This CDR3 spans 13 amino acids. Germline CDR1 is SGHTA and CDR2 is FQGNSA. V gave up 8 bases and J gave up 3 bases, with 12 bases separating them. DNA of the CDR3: TGTGCCAGCTCATCGGGGGTTACAGATACGCAGTATTTT. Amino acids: CASSSGVTDTQYF.

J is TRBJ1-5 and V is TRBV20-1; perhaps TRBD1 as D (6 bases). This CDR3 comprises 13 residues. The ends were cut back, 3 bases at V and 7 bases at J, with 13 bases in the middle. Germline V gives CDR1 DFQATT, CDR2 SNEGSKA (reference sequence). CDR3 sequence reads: CSASPGGRQPQHF. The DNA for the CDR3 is TGCAGTGCTAGTCCGGGGGGCAGGCAGCCCCAGCATTTT.

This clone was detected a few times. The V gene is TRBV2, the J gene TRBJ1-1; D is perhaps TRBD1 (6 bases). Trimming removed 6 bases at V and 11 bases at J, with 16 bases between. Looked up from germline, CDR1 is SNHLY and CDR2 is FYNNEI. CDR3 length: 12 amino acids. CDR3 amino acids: CASSPGHLGAFF. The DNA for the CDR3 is TGTGCCAGCAGCCCGGGACACCTGGGGGCTTTCTTT.

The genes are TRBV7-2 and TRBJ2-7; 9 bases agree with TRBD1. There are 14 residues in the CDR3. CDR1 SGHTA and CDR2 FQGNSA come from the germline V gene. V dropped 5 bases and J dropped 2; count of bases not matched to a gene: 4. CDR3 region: CASSPWTGAYEQYF. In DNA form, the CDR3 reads TGTGCCAGCAGCCCATGGACAGGGGCCTACGAGCAGTACTTC.

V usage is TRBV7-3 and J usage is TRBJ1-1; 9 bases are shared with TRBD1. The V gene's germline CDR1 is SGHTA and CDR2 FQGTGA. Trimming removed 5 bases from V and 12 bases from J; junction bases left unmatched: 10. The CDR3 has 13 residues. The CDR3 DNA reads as TGTGCCAGCAGCCGGACAGGGGCTTTCGGGACTTTCTTT. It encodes CASSRTGAFGTFF.

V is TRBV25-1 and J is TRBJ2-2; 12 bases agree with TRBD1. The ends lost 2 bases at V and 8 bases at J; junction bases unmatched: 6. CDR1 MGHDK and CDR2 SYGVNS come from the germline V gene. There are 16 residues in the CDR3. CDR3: CASSEVGTGGGGELFF. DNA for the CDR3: TGTGCCAGCAGTGAAGTCGGGACAGGGGGCGGTGGGGAGCTGTTTTTT.